This T cell receptor beta chain comes out of a study of blood T cell repertoires in COVID-19. The CDR3 is 13 residues long. V dropped 10 bases and J dropped 1 base, with 13 bases sitting between them. Germline V gene lookup returns CDR1 MNHEY and CDR2 SMNVEV (reference sequence). TCRdb's copy holds only in-frame clones and misses some; the assay was immunoSEQ multiplex PCR. The sample records around 71,000 clones, about four fifths being singletons. This clone was counted a few times. The origin of this receptor is a man aged 65 to 85 with acute or convalescent COVID-19. V is TRBV27 and J is TRBJ1-1; no firm D call. The sequenced sample was peripheral blood. The CDR3 loop is CATFTAANTEAFF. CDR3 nucleotides: TGTGCCACCTTCACGGCGGCGAACACTGAAGCTTTCTTT.